Given below is one T cell receptor (beta chain) in context. Antigen specificity is unknown. The data derive from a study of cytomegalovirus exposure and HLA in healthy donors. In the study overall: The 90 to 150 validation repertoires used the same platform as the roughly 610 first-cohort repertoires, a later analysis reported.

Here immunoSEQ multiplex PCR was the method, and the copy in TCRdb shows in-frame clones only, minus some. This table has around 60,000 clones, about 91% appearing once. Findings of the study overall: The authors confirmed in vitro that three CMV-associated chains were specific for CMV antigens. The study labeled under 200 TCR beta chains cytomegalovirus-associated. It was reportedly the case that the classifier diagnosed cytomegalovirus status with high specificity and sensitivity.

V gave up 0 bases and J gave up 11 bases, with 13 bases separating them. Germline V gene lookup returns CDR1 MNHEY and CDR2 SVGAGI. CDR3 length equals 13 residues. This receptor was obtained from a young woman in good health and CMV-seronegative. The sample consisted of PBMCs. The gene calls are TRBV6-5 and TRBJ1-1; no clear D gene. Written as DNA, the CDR3 is TGTGCCAGCAGTTACTCACTCGGGGTCATGGCTTTCTTT. Its translation: CASSYSLGVMAFF.